Given below is one T cell receptor beta chain in context. Its specific antigen is unknown. Base qualities are missing; no much larger clone stands one base away. After removal of 0 bases from V and 6 bases from J, the junction retains 5 bases not matched to a gene. CDR1 and CDR2 (LNHNV, YYDKDF) derive from the germline V gene (reference sequence). CDR3 length: 16 amino acids, cysteine to phenylalanine. CDR3 DNA only is kept here, 48 bases in frame from base 1. Library preparation employed the immunoSEQ multiplex PCR assay. For the multiplex PCR, a mixture combining 60 forward primers for TCR Vbeta segments and 13 reverse primers for TCR Jbeta segments was used. Amplification of the CDR3 region of rearranged TCR beta genes was performed with a multiplex PCR assay on genomic DNA. Amplified TCR beta libraries were sequenced as 87-base-pair reads on the Illumina HiSeq System. The authors processed their data as follows. A later analysis tallied roughly 76 million unique TCR beta chains across the 650 to 750 repertoires, and some 12 million of those chains were shared by two or more donors. Raw reads were error-corrected and collapsed into unique sequences by a nearest-neighbor algorithm in which closely related sequences were merged to remove PCR and sequencing errors. V, D and J gene segments were assigned by aligning CDR3 sequences to IMGT reference sequences. For a sequence to be retained, a match of at least six nucleotides was required to both a V gene segment and a J gene segment. A rearrangement counted as productive if the CDR3 had no stop codons and remained in frame with V and J, and every other rearrangement counted as non-productive. CDR3 was defined by IMGT convention, running from the second conserved V-encoded cysteine to the conserved J-encoded phenylalanine. The earlier analysis of about 560 of the donors excluded any sequence lacking an unambiguous match to a single V gene segment. An earlier analysis of a few hundred of the donors classified V segments as functional when productive rearrangements were above 56.7% and as segregating when the standard deviation between donors was above 5%. To diagnose cytomegalovirus status from the catalog of TCR beta chain sequences, a statistical classification framework was built. In a later analysis, TCR nucleotide sequences were compared against IMGT/GENE-DB human TR gene sequences so that V and J genes could be assigned. A later analysis assigned CDR3 sequences and most-parsimonious VDJ recombination scenarios with the TCRdist pipeline. In a later analysis, each TCR beta chain was defined by its CDR3 amino acid sequence together with its V-gene family, and reads lacking a unique V-gene family were excluded. A later analysis removed several hundred highly shared, low-generation-probability nucleotide sequences to deal with suspected cross-contamination and a sequencing artifact. A later analysis calculated a clonal expansion index for each public chain from normalized within-repertoire ranks of inferred template counts. In a later analysis, generation probabilities were computed using a VDJ recombination model fitted to out-of-frame rearrangements, and the results were checked against IGoR. A later analysis scored TCR-TCR, TCR-HLA and TCR-CMV co-occurrence with hypergeometric tests, applying a repertoire-size bias correction to TCR pairs. False discovery rates were estimated in a later analysis by permuting HLA or CMV assignments 20 times. A later analysis grouped co-occurring TCRs with DBSCAN, adding TCRdist sequence similarity when clustering within HLA-allele-positive subsets. Repertoires with fewer than 30,000 or more than 120,000 public chains, plus five repertoires with anomalous nucleotide sharing, were excluded from co-occurrence clustering. TCRdb stores this immuneACCESS table with in-frame sequences only. Part of the clones is absent; in the studies checked, under half of the shortfall reflects unresolved V genes, and no reason is known for the rest. Clone size and the V and J calls come from that table; the DNA yielded D and trimming. In all, the sample holds some 76,000 clones, and roughly 76% of those were seen once. The ten largest make up 9% to 13% of the sample.

The data are from a study of cytomegalovirus exposure and HLA in healthy donors (dated by TCRdb to about 2017). For the study in its entirety: An earlier analysis of 587 of the donors reported about 250 Gb of sequence data and 120 million or so unique TCR beta sequences from 190 million or so T cells. An early release that covered more than 550 HLA-typed donors contained 300 to 350 gigabases of sequencing data and 70 million to 100 million unique TCR sequences. The genetic ancestry cluster associated with self-reported Caucasian donors included 80% to 90% of the roughly 400 genotyped donors. The study aimed to test whether cataloging public T cell receptors could reveal signatures of past pathogen exposure. The study used immunosequencing to profile the T cell repertoires of under 700 subjects and linked those repertoires to cytomegalovirus serostatus. A separate validation cohort of 100 to 150 different subjects was used in addition to the approximately 700-subject first cohort. To predict cytomegalovirus infection status, the study brought together high-throughput TCR immunosequencing, statistical association of individual TCRs with disease status, and machine learning. To study patterns of TCR occurrence, a later analysis re-analyzed previously published TCR beta repertoires from around 660 donors and added high-resolution HLA genotyping. The later analysis used no new phenotypic data to find candidate immune exposures, relying instead on TCR beta sequences and their occurrence across donors. To decide whether each TCR beta V gene segment behaved as functional or pseudogenic, an earlier analysis of fewer than 750 of the donors relied on high-throughput TCR beta sequencing. Donor age, sex, ethnicity and CMV serostatus were compiled alongside the repertoire data. A later genetic analysis took genome-wide SNP genotypes for about three fifths of the roughly 700 donors and used that subset as a discovery cohort. All discovery cohort repertoires had been generated on a single sequencing platform. HLA typing covered class I and class II loci at four-digit resolution. Typing coverage varied by locus: 629-630 donors for A, B, C, DRB1 and DQB1; approximately 500 for DQA1; about 600 for DPA1; around 450 for DPB1. Several DR-DQ haplotypes were handled as single units for association and clustering, since linkage in the cohort was strong. Among some 410 genotyped donors of the cohort, an average of approximately 240,000 unique TCR beta nucleotide sequences were sequenced per donor, roughly 18% of them non-productive. Study-wide conclusions, independent of this receptor: Specific HLA alleles were associated with 15,000 to 20,000 TCR beta sequences at a false discovery rate of 0.05 in a later analysis. In a later analysis, the rate of TCR association differed among HLA loci, with DRB1 alleles having the most associated TCRs and HLA-C alleles having the fewest. Correlated functional status among segregating V segments might reflect linkage disequilibrium, but an unknown experimental factor could not be ruled out. An earlier analysis of 587 of the donors showed that most TCR beta V segments appeared in productive rearrangements either about 87% or about 30% of the time, which broadly matched IMGT annotations. The study listed 150 to 200 TCR beta chains as associated with cytomegalovirus. Because counts were too low, seventeen rarely observed V segments, including chromosome 9 orphons, were excluded from the earlier analysis of several hundred of the donors. Only TCR beta chains were sequenced in this cohort, and the absence of alpha or paired-chain data limited detectable features. In a later genetic analysis, a missense DCLRE1C variant was associated with V-gene and J-gene trimming of TCR beta chains, and the association was replicated in an independent cohort. Assigning TCR associations to individual alleles was difficult when HLA alleles, especially DR and DQ, strongly co-occurred. In a later analysis, most CMV-associated TCR beta chains were found to appear HLA-restricted, with HLA associations seemingly driven largely by CMV exposure. Roughly uniform sequencing depth across donors was assumed in presence/absence analyses, although this assumption may not hold. Immune exposure information for the cohort was limited to CMV serostatus. A cluster of highly shared sequence variants was judged likely to be a technical artifact of the sequencing pipeline. According to a later genetic analysis, donors in an Asian-associated ancestry cluster had fewer N-insertions in productive TCRs than the approximately 650-donor mean. According to the authors, the approach could potentially be generalized to other disease states and immunological phenotypes. A further reported finding was that TCR beta sequences accurately predicted the HLA-A and HLA-B alleles for most subjects in the first cohort. In a later analysis, several top co-occurrence clusters were reported to appear linked to parvovirus B19, influenza, CMV and Epstein-Barr virus. The classifier was reported to diagnose cytomegalovirus status with high specificity and sensitivity in both the original and validation cohorts. While some public TCRs were present in many individuals, most TCR sequences turned up only very rarely across donors. In vitro tests confirmed that a few of the cytomegalovirus-associated TCR beta chains recognize cytomegalovirus antigens. Because some donors lacked HLA typing at each locus, the association tests relied only on the typed subset. Compared with equally common non-associated chains, HLA-associated TCR beta chains in a later analysis were more clonally expanded and had lower generation probabilities. Because the 87-base-pair reads could not distinguish some IMGT-functional V segments, including TRBV6-2 and TRBV6-3, those segments were excluded.

The cohort comprised 710 or so healthy bone marrow donors. At the time of sampling, every cohort member was nominally healthy, though immune exposures that went unrecorded were likely present. The donor tested CMV seropositive and was one of the 289 seropositive cohort members. Every donor gave a peripheral blood sample, and the peripheral blood mononuclear cells from that sample were used for TCR beta sequencing. Genomic DNA was extracted from the blood cell samples with the Qiagen DNeasy Blood Extraction Kit. The sample consisted of PBMCs. This receptor chain uses TRBV15 and TRBJ1-4, with TRBD1 identical over 9 junction bases. The TCR comes from a male donor in good health and CMV-seropositive. CDR3 loop: CATSRDKGQGYEKLFF. The bases are TGTGCCACCAGCAGAGACAAGGGACAGGGATATGAAAAACTGTTTTTT.